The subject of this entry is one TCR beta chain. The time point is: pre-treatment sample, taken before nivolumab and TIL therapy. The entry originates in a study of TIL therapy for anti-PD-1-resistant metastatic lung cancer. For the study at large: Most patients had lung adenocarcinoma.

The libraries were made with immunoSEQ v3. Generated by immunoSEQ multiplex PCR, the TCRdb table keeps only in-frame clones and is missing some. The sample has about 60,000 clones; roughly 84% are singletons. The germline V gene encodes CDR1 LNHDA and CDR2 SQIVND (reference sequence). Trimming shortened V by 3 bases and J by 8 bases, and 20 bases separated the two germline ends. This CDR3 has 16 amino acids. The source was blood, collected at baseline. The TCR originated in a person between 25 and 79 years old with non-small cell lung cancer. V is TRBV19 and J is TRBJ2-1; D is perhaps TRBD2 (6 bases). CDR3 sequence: CASSILPGEPFDEQFF. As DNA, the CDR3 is TGTGCCAGTAGTATCCTCCCGGGGGAACCCTTCGATGAGCAGTTCTTC.